This record looks at one T cell receptor (beta chain) sequence and its context. Its antigen is still unknown. This entry belongs to a study of cytomegalovirus exposure and HLA in healthy donors. Points from the study as a whole: Reports indicate that TCR beta sequences accurately predicted the HLA-A and HLA-B alleles of most subjects. In an earlier analysis, productive rearrangement rates for most beta V segments clustered near 87% or 30%. Some TCR beta chains (roughly 160 of them) were listed as cytomegalovirus-associated.

A multiplex PCR was run with 60 Vbeta primers and 13 Jbeta primers. TCRdb's table, derived via immunoSEQ multiplex PCR, lists solely in-frame clones and lacks some. The data show around 64,000 clones, 85% seen once. The CDR3 runs 13 residues. Germline-derived CDR1 and CDR2 are ENHRY and SYGVKD. Deletions cut 2 bases from V and 2 bases from J, with 6 bases between. Sequenced: PBMCs. The chain uses TRBV10-3 and TRBJ1-1, with a possible D match to TRBD1 (5 bases). The clonotype originates from a female donor in good health and CMV-seronegative. The CDR3 protein is CAISERGNTEAFF. The CDR3 DNA reads as TGTGCCATCAGTGAGAGGGGAAACACTGAAGCTTTCTTT.